This T cell receptor (beta chain) was retrieved from a study of OX40 agonist ivuxolimab in advanced cancers. Concerning this clone: Its antigen is as yet unknown.

Here immunoSEQ multiplex PCR was the method, and the copy in TCRdb shows in-frame clones only, minus some. The table includes some 48,000 clones, around 87% detected once. Findings and caveats of the study: There were also nonresponders showing low normalized T-cell clonal expansion.

This receptor was identified in an adult with an advanced solid tumor such as melanoma, head and neck, liver or kidney cancer. The sample consisted of CD4+ or CD8+ T cells sorted from blood, taken in a trial of the OX40 agonist ivuxolimab.

The CDR3 sequence: CAIRATAGGTGSGYTF. The CDR3 nucleotides read TGTGCCATCAGGGCGACGGCTGGAGGGACAGGGAGTGGCTACACCTTC. The chain uses TRBV10-3 and TRBJ1-2, with 9 nucleotides matching TRBD1. CDR3 length equals 16 residues. From germline, CDR1 is ENHRY and CDR2 SYGVKD. Unmatched junction bases numbered 15, after V lost 6 bases and J lost 7 bases.